Reported below is one T cell receptor (beta chain). One Seattle source followed patients from active infection through their disease course. The sample comes from a study of blood T cell repertoires in COVID-19. Study-level information: There were acute and convalescent COVID-19 samples, and they came from the United States, Italy and Spain.

In the source study's methods: Reference gene primers were amplified, and this amplification served to estimate nucleated cell counts. Profiled with immunoSEQ multiplex PCR; TCRdb holds only in-frame clones, not every one. That table furnishes V, J and clone size, whereas the DNA furnished D and trimming. The table has under 300,000 clones, 80% to 90% seen once. The receptor was derived from a woman in her 70s with COVID-19, enrolled during active disease. Sequencing used peripheral blood.

The CDR3 DNA reads as TGTGCCAGCAGACCCGACAGGGGGCAGCGCACCGGGGAGCTGTTTTTT. It is translated as CASRPDRGQRTGELFF. This rearrangement joins TRBV28 to TRBJ2-2, with 10 bases identical to TRBD1. The ends lost 6 bases at V and 4 bases at J; junction bases unmatched: 8. The CDR3 length is 16 residues. Looked up from germline, CDR1 is MDHEN and CDR2 is SYDVKM. Full variable domain (rest looked up from reference TRBV28 and TRBJ2-2): DVKVTQSSRYLVKRTGEKVFLECVQDMDHENMFWYRQDPGLGLRLIYFSYDVKMKEKGDIPEGYSVSREKKERFSLILESASTNQTSMYLCASRPDRGQRTGELFFGEGSRLTVL.